The clone carrying this T cell receptor beta chain showed up many times. Time point: patch test 2, 6 weeks after DPC sensitization. Treatment specified: therapeutic diphenylcyclopropenone sensitization with weekly scalp DPC. There are 14 residues in the CDR3. Germline V gene lookup returns CDR1 LGHNA and CDR2 YSLEER. V lost 4 bases and J 0 bases, leaving 9 bases between the germline ends. This sample is drawn from a study of human T cells and chemical hapten exposure. TCRdb re-derived calls from the RACE reads in MiXCR, one entry per CDR3 protein. Of roughly 380,000 distinct CDR3 sequences in the sample, nearly 6.5% were seen once.

The material was whole blood, obtained in connection with sensitization to the hapten diphenylcyclopropenone (DPC). The sequence derives from a woman under 30 with alopecia areata. Some clones in this sample may be carry-over from other donors' samples. The chain couples TRBV4-3 to TRBJ1-1; D gene ambiguous. CDR3 residues: CASSPDWMNTEAFF. CDR3 DNA sequence: TGCGCCAGCAGCCCCGATTGGATGAACACTGAAGCTTTCTTT.